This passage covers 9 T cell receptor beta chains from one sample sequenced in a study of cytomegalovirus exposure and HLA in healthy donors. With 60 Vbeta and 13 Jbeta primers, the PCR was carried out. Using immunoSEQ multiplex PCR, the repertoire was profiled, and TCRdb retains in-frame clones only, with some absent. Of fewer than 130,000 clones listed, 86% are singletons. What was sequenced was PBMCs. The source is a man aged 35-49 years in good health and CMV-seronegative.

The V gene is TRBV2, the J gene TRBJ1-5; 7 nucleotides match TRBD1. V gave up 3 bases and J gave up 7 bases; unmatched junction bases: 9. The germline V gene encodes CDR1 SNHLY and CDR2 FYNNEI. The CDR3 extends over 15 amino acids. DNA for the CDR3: TGTGCCAGCAGTGAGTCGACAGGGTTAAGGCAGCCCCAGCATTTT. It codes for CASSESTGLRQPQHF. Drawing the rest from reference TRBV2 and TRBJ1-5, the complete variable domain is EPEVTQTPSHQVTQMGQEVILRCVPISNHLYFYWYRQILGQKVEFLVSFYNNEISEKSEIFDDQFSVERPDGSNFTLKIRSTKLEDSAMYFCASSESTGLRQPQHFGDGTRLSIL.

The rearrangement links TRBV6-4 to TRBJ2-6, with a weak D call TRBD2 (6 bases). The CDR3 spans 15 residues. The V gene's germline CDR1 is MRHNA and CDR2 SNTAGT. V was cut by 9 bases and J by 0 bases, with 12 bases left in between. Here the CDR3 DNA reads TGTGCCAGACCCTTAGCGGTCTCTGGGGCCAACGTCCTGACTTTC. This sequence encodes CARPLAVSGANVLTF.

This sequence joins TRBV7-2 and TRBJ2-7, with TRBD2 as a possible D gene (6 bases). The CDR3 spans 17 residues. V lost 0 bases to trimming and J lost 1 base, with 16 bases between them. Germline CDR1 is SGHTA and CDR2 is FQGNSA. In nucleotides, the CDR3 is TGTGCCAGCAGCTTAGCCGCTAACGCGGGGCCTTCCTACGAGCAGTACTTC. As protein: CASSLAANAGPSYEQYF.

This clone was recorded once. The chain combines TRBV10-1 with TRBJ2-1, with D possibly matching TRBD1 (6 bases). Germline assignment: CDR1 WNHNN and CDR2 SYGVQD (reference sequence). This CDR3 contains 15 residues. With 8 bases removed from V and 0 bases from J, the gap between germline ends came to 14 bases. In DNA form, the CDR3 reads TGCGCCAGCTCGACCAGGGGCTGCTCCTACAATGAGCAGTTCTTC. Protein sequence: CASSTRGCSYNEQFF.

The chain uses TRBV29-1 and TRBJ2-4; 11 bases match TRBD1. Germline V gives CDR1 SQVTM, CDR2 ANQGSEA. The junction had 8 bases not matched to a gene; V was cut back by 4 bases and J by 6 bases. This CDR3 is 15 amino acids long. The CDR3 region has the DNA TGCAGCGTTGCCCGGACAGGGGGCATAGGAAACATTCAGTACTTC. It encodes CSVARTGGIGNIQYF.

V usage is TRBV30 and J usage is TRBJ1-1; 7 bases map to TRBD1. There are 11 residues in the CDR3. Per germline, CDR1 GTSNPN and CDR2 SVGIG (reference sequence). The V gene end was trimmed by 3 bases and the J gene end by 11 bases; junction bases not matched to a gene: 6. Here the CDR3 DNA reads TGTGCCTGGAGCCCACAGGGGAGGGCTTTCTTT. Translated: CAWSPQGRAFF.

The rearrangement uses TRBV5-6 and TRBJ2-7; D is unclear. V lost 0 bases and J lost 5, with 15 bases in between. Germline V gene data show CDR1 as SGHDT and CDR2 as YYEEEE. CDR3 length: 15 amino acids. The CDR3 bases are TGTGCCAGCAGCTTGGGGGCTGGGCGAATCGACGAGCAGTACTTC. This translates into CASSLGAGRIDEQYF.

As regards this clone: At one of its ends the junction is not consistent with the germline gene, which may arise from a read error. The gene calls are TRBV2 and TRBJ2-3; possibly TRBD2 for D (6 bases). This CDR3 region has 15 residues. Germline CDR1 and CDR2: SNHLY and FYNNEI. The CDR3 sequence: CASCERAFSTDTQYF. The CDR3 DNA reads TGTGCCAGCTGTGAGCGGGCCTTTAGCACAGATACGCAGTATTTT.

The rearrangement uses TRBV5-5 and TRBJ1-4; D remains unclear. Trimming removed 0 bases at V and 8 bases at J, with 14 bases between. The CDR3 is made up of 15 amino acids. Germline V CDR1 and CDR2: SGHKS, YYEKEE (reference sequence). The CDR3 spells CASSLGVRGGEKLFF. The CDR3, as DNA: TGTGCCAGCAGCTTGGGGGTGCGTGGAGGCGAAAAACTGTTTTTT.